This T cell receptor (beta chain) was sequenced in a study of blood T cells in healthy people across ages. Then a second PCR, running about 7 to 11 cycles, was carried out with a sample-barcoded 5' primer and a J-beta primer mix. TCRdb re-analysed the 5' RACE reads in MiXCR, keeping a single row per CDR3 protein. The data hold about 810,000 distinct CDR3 sequences, with approximately 35% observed a single time. The V end was cut by 5 bases, the J end by 3 bases, with 25 bases between. From germline, CDR1 is SEHNR and CDR2 FQNEAQ (reference sequence). This CDR3 is 18 amino acids long. Russia was home to the donors, healthy Caucasian individuals aged roughly 6 to 95.

The clonotype was recovered from a man aged 18-30 years in good health. This chain uses TRBV7-9 with TRBJ1-1; no firm D call. The sequenced sample was blood. CDR3 residues: CASSPRSFEVKRYTEAFF. The CDR3 region has the DNA TGTGCCAGCAGCCCCCGGTCCTTTGAGGTGAAGAGGTACACTGAAGCTTTCTTT.